This T cell receptor beta chain was sequenced during a study of cytomegalovirus exposure and HLA in healthy donors. The CDR3 covers 16 residues. In germline, CDR1 is SNHLY, CDR2 FYNNEI. V lost 4 bases and J 1 base, leaving 16 bases between the germline ends. About this clone: Its cognate antigen is unknown.

Study-level results: Earlier analysis found most TCR beta V segments productive about 87% or about 30% of the time.

Researchers ran the PCR with 60 Vbeta and 13 Jbeta primers. As originally analysed: An analysis that came later counted some 85 million unique TCR beta chains, roughly 11 million shared. The table came from immunoSEQ multiplex PCR; TCRdb's copy has only in-frame clones and leaves some out. D and trimming come from the DNA, and the V and J calls and clone size come from that table. The sample gives about 140,000 clones, around 77% of which show up once; approximately 4.8% is in the top ten. The sequence was collected from a man under 40 in good health. The rearrangement uses TRBV2 and TRBJ1-2; D is possibly TRBD1 (6 bases). The specimen was PBMCs. The CDR3 region has the DNA TGTGCCAGCAGTGCCCGGACAGTTGGAGGTAACTATGGCTACACCTTC. Protein product: CASSARTVGGNYGYTF. Complete variable domain (other parts from reference TRBV2 and TRBJ1-2): EPEVTQTPSHQVTQMGQEVILRCVPISNHLYFYWYRQILGQKVEFLVSFYNNEISEKSEIFDDQFSVERPDGSNFTLKIRSTKLEDSAMYFCASSARTVGGNYGYTFGSGTRLTVV.